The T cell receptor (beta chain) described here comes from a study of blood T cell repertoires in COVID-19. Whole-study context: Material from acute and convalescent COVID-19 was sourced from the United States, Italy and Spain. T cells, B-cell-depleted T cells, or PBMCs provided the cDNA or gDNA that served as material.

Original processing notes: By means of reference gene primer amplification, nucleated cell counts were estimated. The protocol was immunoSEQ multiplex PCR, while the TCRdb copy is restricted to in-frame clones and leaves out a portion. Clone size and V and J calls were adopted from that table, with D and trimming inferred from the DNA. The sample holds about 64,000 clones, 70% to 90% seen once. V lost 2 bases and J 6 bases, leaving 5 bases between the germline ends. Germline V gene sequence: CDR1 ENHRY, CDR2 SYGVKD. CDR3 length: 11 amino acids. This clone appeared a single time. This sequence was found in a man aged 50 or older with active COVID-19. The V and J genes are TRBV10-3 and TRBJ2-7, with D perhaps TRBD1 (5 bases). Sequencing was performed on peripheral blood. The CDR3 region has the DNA TGTGCCATCAGTGAGAGGGGCGAGCAGTACTTC. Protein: CAISERGEQYF.